Presented here are 27 T cell receptor beta chains from one specimen sequenced in a study of lymphopenia after photon versus proton radiotherapy. Sequencing used immunoSEQ multiplex PCR; TCRdb keeps in-frame clones, though not all of them. This sample carries around 20,000 clones, around 85% of them seen once, and the ten largest clones take less than 12%. Sequenced here: peripheral blood, sampled from a patient treated with proton-based radiotherapy. These receptors all come from a man between 65 and 85 years old with pancreatic cancer.

CDR3 loop: CASSTGTGKPYEQYF. Written as DNA, the CDR3 is TGTGCCAGTAGTACAGGGACCGGCAAGCCTTACGAGCAGTACTTC. This chain connects TRBV19 to TRBJ2-7; D may correspond to TRBD1 or TRBD2 (5 bases each). The CDR3 has 15 amino acids. The V and J ends lost 4 bases and 4 bases respectively, with 17 bases between them. Per the germline V gene, CDR1 is LNHDA and CDR2 is SQIVND (reference sequence).

The chain employs TRBV18 and TRBJ2-2, with D possibly TRBD2 on 5 matching bases. V was cut by 2 bases and J by 3 bases, with 13 bases left in between. The CDR3 is 16 residues long. Looked up from germline, CDR1 is KGHSH and CDR2 is LQKENI. The CDR3 protein is CASSPGPGSDTGELFF. CDR3 coding DNA: TGTGCCAGCTCACCAGGCCCCGGTAGCGACACCGGGGAGCTGTTTTTT.

The CDR3 nucleotides are TGTGCCAGCAGCCCCCATCCGGGGGGGGCGAGCTCCTACGAGCAGTACTTC. Its protein product is CASSPHPGGASSYEQYF. The rearrangement links TRBV5-4 to TRBJ2-7; 8 bases are shared with TRBD2. The J segment lost 0 bases and the V segment lost 4 bases, leaving 12 bases of the junction unmatched. Germline V gene data show CDR1 as SGHNT and CDR2 as YYREEE (reference sequence). The CDR3 has 17 residues.

This rearrangement joins TRBV5-1 to TRBJ2-5; the match to TRBD2 covers 12 bases. The junction had 5 bases not matched to a gene; V was cut back by 5 bases and J by 3 bases. Germline loops: CDR1 SGHRS, CDR2 YFSETQ. This CDR3 spans 15 amino acids. The CDR3 here is CASSRRLAGEETQYF. The CDR3 DNA sequence: TGCGCCAGCAGTCGTCGACTAGCGGGGGAAGAGACCCAGTACTTC.

The chain employs TRBV18 and TRBJ2-7; D unresolved. Germline V CDR1 and CDR2: KGHSH, LQKENI. This CDR3 comprises 12 residues. The ends were cut back, 2 bases at V and 2 bases at J, with 4 bases in the middle. The CDR3 is CASSPGTYEQYF. Written as DNA, the CDR3 is TGTGCCAGCTCACCAGGAACCTACGAGCAGTACTTC.

V and J are TRBV11-2 and TRBJ2-2; D is unresolved. The V gene lost 4 bases and the J gene lost 6 bases, with 15 bases spanning the gap. The CDR3 has 15 residues. Germline-derived CDR1 and CDR2 are SGHAT and FQNNGV. In nucleotides, the CDR3 is TGTGCCAGCAGCTCTTTACGCCGTGGGGCCGGGGAGCTGTTTTTT. This encodes CASSSLRRGAGELFF.

This clone was observed a single time. CDR3 amino acids: CASSWGQGGDTQYF. CDR3 nucleotide sequence: TGTGCCAGCAGCTGGGGTCAGGGGGGCGATACGCAGTATTTT. The V gene is TRBV11-2, the J gene TRBJ2-3, with D possibly TRBD1 on 7 matching bases. V gave up 4 bases and J gave up 6 bases, with 14 bases separating them. In germline, CDR1 is SGHAT, CDR2 FQNNGV. The length of the CDR3 is 14 residues.

CDR3 sequence: CASSPIQLAGETQYF. The CDR3 region has the DNA TGTGCCAGCTCACCAATACAACTAGCGGGAGAGACCCAGTACTTC. V and J are TRBV18 and TRBJ2-5; the match to TRBD2 covers 9 bases. V shed 2 bases, J shed 4 bases, and the junction held 5 bases outside the gene matches. This CDR3 is 15 amino acids long. Per germline, CDR1 KGHSH and CDR2 LQKENI.

The rearrangement links TRBV30 to TRBJ2-5, with 8 bases fitting TRBD1. The CDR3 runs 13 residues. Germline CDR1 and CDR2: GTSNPN and SVGIG (reference sequence). DNA of the CDR3: TGTGTCATGACAGGGGCAGGCGAAGAGACCCAGTACTTC. It specifies CVMTGAGEETQYF.

V is TRBV5-1 and J is TRBJ2-1, with D tentatively TRBD1 (7 bases). Trimming pared 4 bases from V and 1 base from J, leaving 12 bases between. Per the germline V gene, CDR1 is SGHRS and CDR2 is YFSETQ. The CDR3 length is 15 residues. The CDR3 region has the DNA TGCGCCAGCAGCCCGACAGGGAGGTCCTACAATGAGCAGTTCTTC. Translating it yields CASSPTGRSYNEQFF.

This chain joins TRBV15 and TRBJ1-6; no firm D call. Germline values: CDR1 LNHNV, CDR2 YYDKDF (reference sequence). The CDR3 is 14 amino acids. V was cut by 0 bases and J by 10 bases, with 10 bases left in between. This chain's CDR3 is CATSRDFRESPLHF. In DNA form, the CDR3 reads TGTGCCACCAGCAGAGATTTTAGGGAATCACCCCTCCACTTT.

V gene TRBV30 combines with J gene TRBJ2-5, with D perhaps matching TRBD1 (6 bases). Trimming removed 1 base at V and 2 bases at J, with 8 bases between. The CDR3 consists of 13 residues. Germline V gives CDR1 GTSNPN, CDR2 SVGIG (reference sequence). The CDR3 coding sequence is TGTGCCTGGAGTGGCAGGGGTCAAGAGACCCAGTACTTC. Translating gives CAWSGRGQETQYF.

This clone was seen only once. The chain links TRBV7-6 to TRBJ2-7; 9 bases map to TRBD1. From germline, CDR1 is SGHVS and CDR2 FNYEAQ. This CDR3 region has 14 residues. V lost 1 base, J lost 3 bases, and 1 base stayed unmatched. This CDR3 is CASSLGGQGYEQYF. The CDR3 DNA reads as TGTGCCAGCAGCTTAGGGGGACAGGGCTACGAGCAGTACTTC.

This clone was seen a handful of times. This sequence joins TRBV27 and TRBJ1-5; TRBD1 is a possible D gene (5 bases). The CDR3 has 15 amino acids. V was trimmed by 4 bases and J by 3 bases, leaving 13 bases between them. Germline lookup yields CDR1 MNHEY and CDR2 SMNVEV (reference sequence). The CDR3 sequence is CASSWQGEANQPQHF. For the CDR3, the DNA is TGTGCCAGCAGTTGGCAGGGCGAGGCCAATCAGCCCCAGCATTTT.

In this sample, this clone turned up once. The V call is TRBV30, the J call TRBJ1-1; unclear D gene. The CDR3 covers 12 residues. CDR1 is GTSNPN, CDR2 SVGIG, per germline (reference sequence). Trimming cost V 3 bases and J 7 bases, with 12 bases left between them. The CDR3 spells CAWSGVWGEAFF. CDR3 nucleotides: TGTGCCTGGAGCGGGGTCTGGGGTGAAGCTTTCTTT.

The V gene is TRBV27, the J gene TRBJ2-7, with D possibly TRBD1 on 6 matching bases. V was cut by 3 bases and J by 2 bases, with 11 bases left in between. The CDR3 covers 14 residues. Germline V gene lookup returns CDR1 MNHEY and CDR2 SMNVEV (reference sequence). The DNA for the CDR3 is TGTGCCAGCAGTTTTCGTTACAGGGCCTACGAGCAGTACTTC. Its translation: CASSFRYRAYEQYF.

This sequence joins TRBV6-1 and TRBJ2-1, with D possibly being TRBD1 or TRBD2 (5 bases each). V lost 4 bases and J 8 bases, leaving 21 bases between the germline ends. The germline CDR1 and CDR2 sequences are MNHNS and SASEGT. This CDR3 is 16 amino acids long. The CDR3 sequence is CASSAFMQGVSYEQFF. The CDR3 DNA is TGTGCCAGCAGTGCTTTTATGCAGGGAGTGAGCTATGAGCAGTTCTTC.

The rearrangement links TRBV5-1 to TRBJ1-3, with D possibly TRBD1 on 6 matching bases. This CDR3 is built from 16 residues. From germline, CDR1 is SGHRS and CDR2 YFSETQ. The V end was cut by 3 bases, the J end by 0 bases, with 13 bases between. The CDR3 spells CASSSSTGFSGNTIYF. DNA of the CDR3: TGCGCCAGCAGCTCGTCGACAGGTTTCTCTGGAAACACCATATATTTT.

V and J are TRBV6-4 and TRBJ2-5; no firm D call. Looked up from germline, CDR1 is MRHNA and CDR2 is SNTAGT. Between the trimmed V and J ends, which lost 5 bases and 2 bases, there was a span of 9 bases. The CDR3 contains 13 residues. The CDR3 DNA is TGTGCCAGCAGTATGACCAGACAAGAGACCCAGTACTTC. It translates to CASSMTRQETQYF.

The J gene is TRBJ1-2, the V gene TRBV5-6; D is uncertain. The CDR3 is made up of 15 amino acids. Trimming pared 0 bases from V and 1 base from J, leaving 10 bases between. The germline CDR1 and CDR2 sequences are SGHDT and YYEEEE. The CDR3 DNA sequence: TGTGCCAGCAGCTTGGACCTTCTCGTTAACTATGGCTACACCTTC. Protein sequence: CASSLDLLVNYGYTF.

Here the CDR3 DNA reads TGTGCCAGCAGCTTAGGAGGGGGGAGACAGACCCAGTACTTC. Translating it yields CASSLGGGRQTQYF. The rearrangement uses TRBV7-9 and TRBJ2-5; D is tentatively TRBD1 or TRBD2 (6 bases each). Trimming pared 1 base from V and 6 bases from J, leaving 12 bases between. Germline CDR1 SEHNR, CDR2 FQNEAQ (reference sequence). The CDR3 runs to 14 residues.

This clone came up a few times. The rearrangement joins TRBV9 to TRBJ2-7, with D perhaps matching TRBD1 (5 bases). The CDR3 consists of 12 residues. V was clipped by 0 bases and J by 6 bases, with 7 bases between them. Germline CDR1 SGDLS, CDR2 YYNGEE. CDR3 coding DNA: TGTGCCAGCAGCGTAGGACAGTCCGAGCAGTACTTC. Translation: CASSVGQSEQYF.

The chain couples TRBV9 to TRBJ1-2; 7 bases map to TRBD1. CDR1 SGDLS and CDR2 YYNGEE come from the germline V gene. V lost 4 bases to trimming and J lost 5 bases; unmatched junction nucleotides: 8. This CDR3 has 14 residues. CDR3 protein: CASSPRDSLYGYTF. CDR3 in DNA: TGTGCCAGCAGCCCCCGGGACAGTCTATATGGCTACACCTTC.

The chain links TRBV6-5 to TRBJ1-1; TRBD1 might be the D (5 bases). The germline V gene has CDR1 MNHEY and CDR2 SVGAGI. V shed 0 bases and J shed 4 bases, with 12 bases lying between them. The CDR3 loop spans 15 amino acids. CDR3 DNA: TGTGCCAGCAGTTACTCTCCCAGGGAAGGCACTGAAGCTTTCTTT. Translated: CASSYSPREGTEAFF.

The chain recombines TRBV29-1 with TRBJ1-3; no reliable D call. The CDR3 contains 12 residues. With 3 bases removed from V and 0 bases from J, the gap between germline ends came to 3 bases. Germline V gene lookup returns CDR1 SQVTM and CDR2 ANQGSEA. The CDR3 DNA reads as TGCAGCGTTGACACCTCTGGAAACACCATATATTTT. Translation: CSVDTSGNTIYF.

This sequence joins TRBV11-1 and TRBJ1-6; no reliable D call. V lost 4 bases, J lost 5 bases, and 6 bases lay in between. Germline V lookup: CDR1 SGHAT, CDR2 FQDESV (reference sequence). This CDR3 comprises 13 residues. CDR3 coding DNA: TGTGCCAGCAGCTATCTGAATAATTCACCCCTCCACTTT. This encodes CASSYLNNSPLHF.

The chain uses TRBV27 and TRBJ1-2, with 10 bases matching TRBD1. The CDR3 consists of 19 residues. Looked up from germline, CDR1 is MNHEY and CDR2 is SMNVEV (reference sequence). The V segment lost 6 bases and the J segment 0 bases; nucleotides outside the gene matches: 16. DNA for the CDR3: TGTGCCAGCAGGACTACCGGGCGACAGGGGGCTTACACTAACTATGGCTACACCTTC. It translates to CASRTTGRQGAYTNYGYTF.